Following are 21 T cell receptor beta chains from one sample sequenced in a study of cytomegalovirus exposure and HLA in healthy donors (dated by TCRdb to 2016 to 2017). The library was obtained by the immunoSEQ multiplex PCR assay. For the multiplex PCR, a mixture combining 60 forward primers for TCR Vbeta segments and 13 reverse primers for TCR Jbeta segments was used. What TCRdb holds here is the immuneACCESS table cut down to in-frame rearrangements. Part of the clones is not present; checked against another copy, under half of the missing clones reflect an unresolved V gene, and the others are unexplained. This sample comprises about 130,000 clones, over 15% of them detected only once. The top ten constitute around 2.6% of the sample. The sample consisted of PBMCs. The source is a female donor in good health and CMV-seropositive.

The chain joins TRBV5-8 to TRBJ1-1; no clear D gene. The V end lost 4 bases, the J end lost 1 base, and 5 bases lay between the germline ends. Germline V CDR1 and CDR2: SGHTS, YDEGEE. The CDR3 is made up of 12 amino acids. The CDR3 reads CASSQWNTEAFF. In DNA form, the CDR3 reads TGTGCCAGCAGCCAGTGGAACACTGAAGCTTTCTTT.

The J gene is TRBJ1-1, the V gene TRBV5-4, with a tentative D call TRBD1 (5 bases). Germline CDR1 SGHNT, CDR2 YYREEE (reference sequence). V was trimmed by 3 bases and J by 4 bases, leaving 13 bases between them. The CDR3 length is 14 residues. CDR3 amino acids: CASSYRGGFTEAFF. The CDR3, as DNA: TGTGCCAGCAGCTACCGGGGGGGGTTCACTGAAGCTTTCTTT.

This clone turned up a few times. The CDR3 coding sequence is TGTGCCAGCAGAATTACGGGAGAGACCCAGTACTTC. This translates into CASRITGETQYF. The V gene is TRBV28, the J gene TRBJ2-5; D unclear. V lost 6 bases, J lost 4 bases, and 9 bases lay in between. The CDR3 is 12 amino acids. CDR1 and CDR2 from the germline V gene are MDHEN and SYDVKM.

This chain links TRBV6-1 with TRBJ2-7; TRBD2 is a possible D gene (7 bases). V lost 4 bases and J lost 12, with 19 bases in between. CDR1 is MNHNS, CDR2 SASEGT, per germline. The CDR3 is made up of 13 amino acids. The CDR3 bases are TGTGCCAGCAGTGTCGAGGGGAGGGGGGCAATGTACTTC. This sequence encodes CASSVEGRGAMYF.

J is TRBJ2-1 and V is TRBV28; 7 positions agree with TRBD2. This CDR3 region has 15 residues. The J segment lost 10 bases and the V segment lost 5 bases, leaving 14 bases of the junction unmatched. Germline V gene lookup returns CDR1 MDHEN and CDR2 SYDVKM. As DNA, the CDR3 is TGTGCCAGCAGTCTCCCCCCCCGGGACTACGGGGAGCAGTTCTTC. Amino acids: CASSLPPRDYGEQFF.

This clone was seen only a few times. V gene TRBV6-5 combines with J gene TRBJ1-1; D remains ambiguous. The CDR3 covers 14 residues. Germline assignment: CDR1 MNHEY and CDR2 SVGAGI. V lost 10 bases and J lost 3, with 18 bases in between. For the CDR3, the DNA is TGTGCCACCTCCCTCCGGGAAAGGGACACTGAAGCTTTCTTT. Translation: CATSLRERDTEAFF.

This clone was found a few times. This chain connects TRBV19 to TRBJ1-1, with D unclear. The ends were cut back, 1 base at V and 1 base at J, with 10 bases in the middle. The CDR3 is made up of 15 amino acids. Germline CDR1 LNHDA, CDR2 SQIVND (reference sequence). In nucleotides, the CDR3 is TGTGCCAGTAGTATAGTCACGGTCCCGAACACTGAAGCTTTCTTT. Its protein product is CASSIVTVPNTEAFF.

This clone was observed a few times. The rearrangement uses TRBV29-1 and TRBJ2-7; TRBD1 matches at 10 bases. This CDR3 has 12 residues. Germline V lookup: CDR1 SQVTM, CDR2 ANQGSEA. Trimming at V came to 5 bases and at J to 3 bases, leaving 1 base not matched to a gene. The CDR3 DNA reads as TGCAGCGTTAGGACAGGGGGCTACGAGCAGTACTTC. This gives the protein CSVRTGGYEQYF.

J is TRBJ2-7 and V is TRBV2, with TRBD1 as a possible D gene (6 bases). The germline CDR1 and CDR2 sequences are SNHLY and FYNNEI. The V gene lost 8 bases and the J gene lost 5 bases, with 16 bases spanning the gap. The length of the CDR3 is 13 residues. CDR3 bases: TGTGCCAGCGGTGGGCAGGGGCTGAACGAGCAGTACTTC. Translated, it gives CASGGQGLNEQYF.

The V and J genes are TRBV28 and TRBJ1-4, with 7 nucleotides matching TRBD1. Germline assignment: CDR1 MDHEN and CDR2 SYDVKM. The CDR3 length is 14 residues. J lost 13 bases, V lost 8 bases, and 16 bases had no gene match. The DNA for the CDR3 is TGTGCCAGCGTTGACAAGGGGGCGGTTTTAGGACTGTTTTTT. Translation gives CASVDKGAVLGLFF.

This clone has just a few counts. An end of the junction does not agree with germline; a read error may underlie this. This chain connects TRBV2 to TRBJ1-4; 7 bases map to TRBD1. Germline V gene data show CDR1 as SNHLY and CDR2 as FYNNEI. The CDR3 extends over 13 amino acids. This CDR3 is CASQREMASGTVF. The CDR3 nucleotides read TGTGCCAGCCAAAGGGAAATGGCGTCGGGGACAGTTTTT. Together with reference TRBV2 and TRBJ1-4, the CDR3 gives the full variable domain: EPEVTQTPSHQVTQMGQEVILRCVPISNHLYFYWYRQILGQKVEFLVSFYNNEISEKSEIFDDQFSVERPDGSNFTLKIRSTKLEDSAMYFCASQREMASGTVFGSGTQLSVL.

This chain links TRBV2 with TRBJ1-4; 9 positions match TRBD1. J was trimmed by 10 bases and V by 5 bases; bases with no gene match: 11. CDR3 length: 15 residues. Germline values: CDR1 SNHLY, CDR2 FYNNEI. DNA of the CDR3: TGTGCCAGCAGTCCTGCGGGACAGGGTTCTGGAAAACTGTTTTTT. Residues: CASSPAGQGSGKLFF.

In this sample, this clone turned up a few times. The gene calls are TRBV28 and TRBJ1-5; no firm D call. The ends were cut back, 11 bases at V and 5 bases at J, with 19 bases in the middle. The germline CDR1 and CDR2 sequences are MDHEN and SYDVKM. The CDR3 spans 14 residues. The CDR3 reads CAVSRITGDQPQHF. In nucleotides, the CDR3 is TGTGCCGTATCCAGGATCACGGGAGATCAGCCCCAGCATTTT.

This clone was picked up a small number of times. This sequence joins TRBV7-9 and TRBJ1-5; unclear D gene. The CDR3 is 14 residues long. Trimming shortened V by 5 bases and J by 5 bases, and 13 bases separated the two germline ends. Germline V gene sequence: CDR1 SEHNR, CDR2 FQNEAQ (reference sequence). CDR3 sequence: CASSLVSADQPQHF. The CDR3 nucleotides are TGTGCCAGCAGCCTCGTGTCAGCGGATCAGCCCCAGCATTTT. Full variable domain (missing parts from reference TRBV7-9 and TRBJ1-5): DTGVSQNPRHKITKRGQNVTFRCDPISEHNRLYWYRQTLGQGPEFLTYFQNEAQLEKSRLLSDRFSAERPKGSFSTLEIQRTEQGDSAMYLCASSLVSADQPQHFGDGTRLSIL.

This chain links TRBV6-5 with TRBJ1-4; 8 bases are a match to TRBD1. Germline loops: CDR1 MNHEY, CDR2 SVGAGI. The J segment lost 5 bases and the V segment lost 5 bases, leaving 1 base of the junction unmatched. The CDR3 contains 13 residues. The DNA of the CDR3 is TGTGCCAGCAGTACAGGGGGAAATGAAAAACTGTTTTTT. Protein product: CASSTGGNEKLFF.

This clone was counted a single time. This chain links TRBV9 with TRBJ1-2, with 7 bases that match TRBD1. CDR1 and CDR2 (germline): SGDLS, YYNGEE. The V gene end was trimmed by 7 bases and the J gene end by 6 bases; junction bases not matched to a gene: 12. This CDR3 region has 14 residues. The CDR3 DNA follows: TGTGCCAGCGCCGCCGGACAGGTGACAGATGGCTACACCTTC. It translates to CASAAGQVTDGYTF.

In its sample, this clone was seen a few times. The V gene is TRBV28, the J gene TRBJ2-6; a weak D match, TRBD1 (7 bases). Trimming shortened V by 3 bases and J by 2 bases, and 11 bases separated the two germline ends. CDR3 length: 16 amino acids. Germline CDR1 and CDR2: MDHEN and SYDVKM. The CDR3 DNA reads TGTGCCAGCAGTTTCCTCAGGGGGGCTGGGGCCAACGTCCTGACTTTC. It codes for CASSFLRGAGANVLTF.

The chain combines TRBV10-1 with TRBJ2-3, with a weak D call TRBD1 (6 bases). There are 13 residues in the CDR3. The V gene lost 6 bases and the J gene lost 2 bases, with 9 bases spanning the gap. The germline CDR1 and CDR2 sequences are WNHNN and SYGVQD (reference sequence). The chain's CDR3 is CASRRTATDTQYF. CDR3 DNA sequence: TGCGCCAGCAGACGGACAGCCACAGATACGCAGTATTTT.

On this clone itself: The sample has other DNA sequences that encode this CDR3 too. This chain uses TRBV28 with TRBJ2-2; perhaps TRBD1 as D (6 bases). CDR3 length equals 15 residues. Germline values: CDR1 MDHEN, CDR2 SYDVKM. V lost 1 base and J lost 5, with 11 bases in between. In nucleotides, the CDR3 is TGTGCCAGCAGTTTATCCCAGGGGTGGACCGGGGAGCTGTTTTTT. Amino acids: CASSLSQGWTGELFF. Together with reference TRBV28 and TRBJ2-2, the CDR3 gives the full variable domain: DVKVTQSSRYLVKRTGEKVFLECVQDMDHENMFWYRQDPGLGLRLIYFSYDVKMKEKGDIPEGYSVSREKKERFSLILESASTNQTSMYLCASSLSQGWTGELFFGEGSRLTVL.

This clone was picked up a small number of times. The V gene is TRBV7-2, the J gene TRBJ2-7, with a tentative D call TRBD1 (5 bases). The CDR3 consists of 13 residues. CDR1 and CDR2 (germline): SGHTA, FQGNSA. V was clipped by 2 bases and J by 3 bases, with 8 bases between them. This CDR3 reads CASSLNRHYEQYF. The CDR3 DNA reads TGTGCCAGCAGCTTAAACAGGCACTACGAGCAGTACTTC.

This chain joins TRBV7-9 and TRBJ2-7; 8 bases are shared with TRBD1. V trimming: 5 bases; J trimming: 4 bases; junction bases outside the gene matches: 1. CDR3 length equals 12 residues. Germline CDR1 reads SEHNR; CDR2 reads FQNEAQ (reference sequence). CDR3 coding DNA: TGTGCCAGCAGCCGGACAGGGTACGAGCAGTACTTC. Residues: CASSRTGYEQYF.